This is a list of T cell receptor beta chains from one sample in a study of cytomegalovirus exposure and HLA in healthy donors. Method: immunoSEQ multiplex PCR; TCRdb's copy keeps in-frame clones and lacks some. The repertoire holds around 190,000 clones, 79% seen once, with under 0.9% in the top ten. The sample taken for sequencing was PBMCs. Receptors originate from a woman between 40 and 50 years old in good health and CMV-seronegative. Both conserved end residues are part of each CDR3. Fields, in order: D gene, J gene, V gene, clone size, CDR3 DNA, CDR3 protein. A D gene is named only where the DNA matches it firmly. Not all rows give a size; the values are once, few, many and, for expanded clones, a class.

D: -; J: TRBJ2-1; V: TRBV19; size: -; DNA: TGTGCCAGTAGTACCGCCGGGACAAGAAATGAGCAGTTCTTC; CDR3: CASSTAGTRNEQFF
D: TRBD1; J: TRBJ2-6; V: TRBV28; size: -; DNA: TGTGCCAGCAGCCGGACAGGTGCTCTCTCTGGGGCCAACGTCCTGACTTTC; CDR3: CASSRTGALSGANVLTF
D: -; J: TRBJ2-7; V: TRBV7-9; size: -; DNA: TGTGCCAGCAGCTTAGCCGCCGGGAGCTACGAGCAGTACTTC; CDR3: CASSLAAGSYEQYF
D: TRBD2; J: TRBJ2-5; V: TRBV9; size: -; DNA: TGTGCCAGCAGCGTAGAGGGACTAGCGGGGGCTGAGACCCAGTACTTC; CDR3: CASSVEGLAGAETQYF
D: TRBD1; J: TRBJ1-5; V: TRBV19; size: -; DNA: TGTGCCAGTAGTAAAGACAGGGGGGCCCTCAATCAGCCCCAGCATTTT; CDR3: CASSKDRGALNQPQHF
D: TRBD1; J: TRBJ1-1; V: TRBV5-1; size: once; DNA: TGCGCCAGCACCGCACCGGGACAGGGGCTTGCTGGGGCTTTCTTT; CDR3: CASTAPGQGLAGAFF
D: TRBD1; J: TRBJ2-1; V: TRBV4-1; size: -; DNA: TGCGCCAGCAGCCCCTCGGACAGGCCGGGGTACAATGAGCAGTTCTTC; CDR3: CASSPSDRPGYNEQFF
D: -; J: TRBJ1-1; V: TRBV5-1; size: -; DNA: TGCGCCAGCAGCCCCGAACAGAGGAACACTGAAGCTTTCTTT; CDR3: CASSPEQRNTEAFF
D: TRBD1; J: TRBJ2-1; V: TRBV27; size: -; DNA: TGTGCCAGCAGTGCCGGGACAGCTTCCAATGAGCAGTTCTTC; CDR3: CASSAGTASNEQFF
D: TRBD1; J: TRBJ2-2; V: TRBV5-4; size: -; DNA: TGTGCCAGCAGCTTAGGGACAGCGAACACCGGGGAGCTGTTTTTT; CDR3: CASSLGTANTGELFF
D: -; J: TRBJ1-3; V: TRBV11-3; size: -; DNA: TGTGCCAGCAGCTTATCTCTCTCTGGAAACACCATATATTTT; CDR3: CASSLSLSGNTIYF
D: -; J: TRBJ1-6; V: TRBV6-1; size: -; DNA: TGTGCCAGCATGGGCGCAGTTGATAATTCACCCCTCCACTTT; CDR3: CASMGAVDNSPLHF
D: TRBD1; J: TRBJ1-2; V: TRBV29-1; size: once; DNA: TGCAGCGTTGGACAGGGGTCTAACTATGGCTACACCTTC; CDR3: CSVGQGSNYGYTF
D: -; J: TRBJ1-2; V: TRBV5-4; size: -; DNA: TGTGCCAGCAGCCCCAGGGGCGAGTATGGCTACACCTTC; CDR3: CASSPRGEYGYTF
D: TRBD2; J: TRBJ2-3; V: TRBV7-8; size: -; DNA: TGTGCCAGCAGCTCGGACCTAGTCAAGCGGGAGTCTACAGATACGCAGTATTTT; CDR3: CASSSDLVKRESTDTQYF
D: TRBD2; J: TRBJ2-7; V: TRBV19; size: once; DNA: TGTGCCAGTAGTATAGAGGCTAGCGGGGAGCAGTACTTC; CDR3: CASSIEASGEQYF
D: TRBD1; J: TRBJ2-3; V: TRBV4-1; size: -; DNA: TGCGCCAGCAGCCAGGAATACTCCGGGACAGGGGTGTCAGATACGCAGTATTTT; CDR3: CASSQEYSGTGVSDTQYF
D: -; J: TRBJ2-7; V: TRBV6-4; size: -; DNA: TGTGCCAGCAGTGGTAGGACAGTCTACGAGCAGTACTTC; CDR3: CASSGRTVYEQYF
D: -; J: TRBJ2-1; V: TRBV25-1; size: -; DNA: TGTGCCAGCAGTGAATCTGGGGCAGCCTACAATGAGCAGTTCTTC; CDR3: CASSESGAAYNEQFF
D: TRBD2; J: TRBJ2-7; V: TRBV11-2; size: -; DNA: TGTGCCAGCAGCTTAAGCGGGAGAGAGTACTTC; CDR3: CASSLSGREYF
D: -; J: TRBJ2-5; V: TRBV5-1; size: -; DNA: TGCGCCAGCAGCTTGGAGTCGCGGGTTACAGAGACCCAGTACTTC; CDR3: CASSLESRVTETQYF
D: TRBD1; J: TRBJ1-2; V: TRBV6-4; size: -; DNA: TGTGCCAGCAGTGCCGGGACAGGGTTTGGCTACACCTTC; CDR3: CASSAGTGFGYTF
D: TRBD2; J: TRBJ2-5; V: TRBV4-1; size: few; DNA: TGCGCCAGCAGCGGGCGGGGGGAGACCCAGTACTTC; CDR3: CASSGRGETQYF
D: -; J: TRBJ1-2; V: TRBV6-1; size: once; DNA: TGTGCCAGCAGTGAAGTGGCGGGGGGAGGGGGCTATGGCTACACCTTC; CDR3: CASSEVAGGGGYGYTF
D: -; J: TRBJ1-1; V: TRBV10-3; size: -; DNA: TGTGCGAACCGCGGGTCCCGCAGCACTGAAGCTTTCTTT; CDR3: CANRGSRSTEAFF
D: -; J: TRBJ2-7; V: TRBV28; size: -; DNA: TGTGCCAGCAGTTTCGGGGTCCGGAACGAGCAGTACTTC; CDR3: CASSFGVRNEQYF
D: TRBD2; J: TRBJ2-7; V: TRBV19; size: -; DNA: TGTGCCAGTTCGGGGGGGTTTCACGAGCAGTACTTC; CDR3: CASSGGFHEQYF
D: TRBD1; J: TRBJ2-5; V: TRBV5-1; size: -; DNA: TGCGCCAGCAGGGAAACAGGGGGCCAAGAGACCCAGTACTTC; CDR3: CASRETGGQETQYF
D: TRBD2; J: TRBJ2-7; V: TRBV28; size: -; DNA: TGTGCCAGCACCCCTATAGATCTAGCGGGGGAAACCTACGAGCAGTACTTC; CDR3: CASTPIDLAGETYEQYF
D: TRBD1; J: TRBJ2-5; V: TRBV13; size: -; DNA: TGTGCCAGCAGCTTCGGACAGGGGACGGAAAGGGAGACCCAGTACTTC; CDR3: CASSFGQGTERETQYF
D: TRBD1; J: TRBJ1-5; V: TRBV2; size: -; DNA: TGTGCCAGCAGGGAGGGACAGGGATACAATCAGCCCCAGCATTTT; CDR3: CASREGQGYNQPQHF
D: -; J: TRBJ1-2; V: TRBV4-1; size: -; DNA: TGCGCCAGCAGCCCTGGAATGGAGGGCGAAGGCTACACCTTC; CDR3: CASSPGMEGEGYTF
D: TRBD1; J: TRBJ1-1; V: TRBV4-3; size: -; DNA: TGCGCCAGCAGCCAGAGACAGGGGTGGGGCACTGAAGCTTTCTTT; CDR3: CASSQRQGWGTEAFF
D: TRBD1; J: TRBJ2-7; V: TRBV5-1; size: -; DNA: TGCGCCAGCAGCTCGGATACAGGGGGCGAGCAGTACTTC; CDR3: CASSSDTGGEQYF
D: TRBD2; J: TRBJ2-3; V: TRBV5-6; size: once; DNA: TGTGCCAGCAGCTTGGACCCGGGACTAGCGGTCACAGATACGCAGTATTTT; CDR3: CASSLDPGLAVTDTQYF
D: TRBD2; J: TRBJ2-2; V: TRBV18; size: once; DNA: TGTGCCAGCTCACCAAGCGGGAGTCGGAGCACCGGGGAGCTGTTTTTT; CDR3: CASSPSGSRSTGELFF
D: TRBD2; J: TRBJ2-1; V: TRBV9; size: -; DNA: TGTGCCAGCAGCGCCAGCGGGAGCTTAGGCAATGAGCAGTTCTTC; CDR3: CASSASGSLGNEQFF
D: TRBD1; J: TRBJ2-7; V: TRBV29-1; size: once; DNA: TGCAGCGTTGAGGGACAGGGCCACTACGAGCAGTACTTC; CDR3: CSVEGQGHYEQYF
D: -; J: TRBJ1-3; V: TRBV21-1; size: -; DNA: TGTGCCAGCAGCAAAGACCCTCGTGAGGGAAAATCTGGAAACACCATATATTTT; CDR3: CASSKDPREGKSGNTIYF
D: TRBD1; J: TRBJ2-3; V: TRBV7-9; size: once; DNA: TGTTCCAGCAGCCTAAGACAGGGGATGTCTCTAGATACGCAGTATTTT; CDR3: CSSSLRQGMSLDTQYF